This T cell receptor beta chain originates from a study of T cells after yellow fever vaccination. Study overall: The fractions with low cell numbers were processed using SMART-Seq v4 Ultra Low Input.

This clonotype was seen a few times. The antigen is unknown. The CDR3 loop spans 15 amino acids. J was trimmed by 4 bases and V by 5 bases; bases with no gene match: 10. The study's findings and limits: Peaking faster, on day 5 versus 15, the secondary response was nonetheless weaker.

A 5'RACE template-switching step, the method used to make TCR cDNA, added a universal primer site and UMIs. TCRdb called the 5' RACE reads again in MiXCR, with one record for every CDR3 protein. The data contain about 240,000 distinct CDR3 sequences, approximately 3.8% of them singletons. The sample here was PBMCs, taken 15 days after the yellow fever booster vaccination. The gene calls are TRBV12-3 or TRBV12-4 and TRBJ1-2, with 7 bases lining up with TRBD1. The origin of this receptor is a man aged 18 to 30 who received the YFV17D yellow fever vaccine. CDR3 DNA sequence: TGTGCCAGCAGTCCCCTCGACAGGGCCCTCTATGGCTACACCTTC. This gives the protein CASSPLDRALYGYTF.